This T cell receptor (beta chain) was identified during a study of T cells in localized non-small cell lung cancer. Turning to this clone: What it recognizes is unknown. The sample holds other DNA sequences that translate to the same CDR3.

The study, taken as a whole, reports: Highest T cell clonality was seen in uninvolved adjacent lung, surpassing that measured in tumor.

The germline V gene encodes CDR1 LNHDA and CDR2 SQIVND (reference sequence). The CDR3 sequence is 14 residues long. V shed 6 bases and J shed 4 bases, with 15 bases lying between them. The repertoire was sequenced with immunoSEQ multiplex PCR; TCRdb's copy has only in-frame clones and lacks some. The sample lists roughly 30,000 clones, about 86% occurring once. The chain carries TRBV19 and TRBJ1-2; unclear D gene. Material: peripheral blood mononuclear cells, obtained before any cancer treatment. This receptor was obtained from a man aged 40-75 years with stage III lung adenocarcinoma. The CDR3 sequence: CASRTDDNLYGYTF. The CDR3 DNA follows: TGTGCCAGTAGGACGGACGATAACCTCTATGGCTACACCTTC.